Listed below are T cell receptor beta chains from one sample, sequenced in a study of identical twins. TCRdb called the 5' RACE reads again in MiXCR, with one record for every CDR3 protein. The table has fewer than 350,000 distinct CDR3 sequences, about 8.3% seen once. This sample also appeared in a second study, on yellow fever vaccine responses in identical twins.

Sequences were obtained from memory (CD45RO+) T cells sorted from blood. These receptor sequences come from a woman aged 18-29 years in good health. CDR3s include the opening cysteine and the closing phenylalanine or tryptophan. A D gene is named only where the DNA matches it firmly. A clone size is listed for some rows: how often the clone was seen (once, few, many), or a class if it is expanded.

V gene: TRBV19; clone size: few; D gene: TRBD2; J gene: TRBJ2-1; CDR3 protein: CASSRLAGGEQFF; CDR3 DNA: TGTGCCAGTAGTCGGCTAGCGGGTGGCGAGCAGTTCTTC
V gene: TRBV18; clone size: NA; D gene: TRBD1; J gene: TRBJ2-2; CDR3 protein: CASSPRTGPGTGELFF; CDR3 DNA: TGTGCCAGCTCACCTCGGACAGGGCCGGGAACCGGGGAGCTGTTTTTT
V gene: TRBV29-1; clone size: many; D gene: NA; J gene: TRBJ2-5; CDR3 protein: CSVAPRFRETQYF; CDR3 DNA: TGCAGCGTTGCACCCAGGTTCAGGGAGACCCAGTACTTC
V gene: TRBV2; clone size: few; D gene: NA; J gene: TRBJ1-2; CDR3 protein: CASSESQGIYYGYTF; CDR3 DNA: TGTGCCAGCAGTGAAAGTCAGGGAATCTACTATGGCTACACCTTC
V gene: TRBV7-2; clone size: many; D gene: NA; J gene: TRBJ2-5; CDR3 protein: CASSLLGGRETQYF; CDR3 DNA: TGTGCCAGCAGCTTATTGGGTGGGCGAGAGACCCAGTACTTC
V gene: TRBV28; clone size: NA; D gene: TRBD2; J gene: TRBJ2-7; CDR3 protein: CASSPSREEQYF; CDR3 DNA: TGTGCCAGCAGTCCCTCGCGGGAGGAGCAGTACTTC
V gene: TRBV2; clone size: NA; D gene: TRBD1; J gene: TRBJ1-2; CDR3 protein: CASSRGGGPGGYGYTF; CDR3 DNA: TGTGCCAGCAGTCGAGGGGGCGGCCCAGGGGGATATGGCTACACCTTC
V gene: TRBV5-1; clone size: many; D gene: NA; J gene: TRBJ2-1; CDR3 protein: CASSLAGLFNEQFF; CDR3 DNA: TGCGCCAGCAGCTTGGCGGGGCTCTTTAATGAGCAGTTCTTC
V gene: TRBV28; clone size: NA; D gene: NA; J gene: TRBJ1-5; CDR3 protein: CASTSPTGYNQPQHF; CDR3 DNA: TGTGCCAGCACCAGCCCGACAGGTTACAATCAGCCCCAGCATTTT
V gene: TRBV18; clone size: few; D gene: TRBD1; J gene: TRBJ2-7; CDR3 protein: CASSHSTGPSYEQYF; CDR3 DNA: TGTGCCAGCTCACACTCGACAGGGCCCTCCTACGAGCAGTACTTC
V gene: TRBV5-1; clone size: NA; D gene: NA; J gene: TRBJ2-2; CDR3 protein: CASRPTVAANTGELFF; CDR3 DNA: TGCGCCAGCAGACCAACCGTGGCAGCGAACACCGGGGAGCTGTTTTTT
V gene: TRBV5-1; clone size: many; D gene: TRBD2; J gene: TRBJ2-7; CDR3 protein: CASQSGIGEHEQYF; CDR3 DNA: TGCGCCAGCCAGAGCGGGATTGGGGAACACGAGCAGTACTTC
V gene: TRBV29-1; clone size: few; D gene: NA; J gene: TRBJ1-4; CDR3 protein: CSVRANEKLFF; CDR3 DNA: TGCAGCGTTCGGGCTAATGAAAAACTGTTTTTT
V gene: TRBV18; clone size: many; D gene: TRBD2; J gene: TRBJ2-1; CDR3 protein: CASSPVGGTSGMSEQFF; CDR3 DNA: TGTGCCAGCTCACCAGTAGGCGGGACTAGCGGGATGTCTGAGCAGTTCTTC
V gene: TRBV7-6; clone size: few; D gene: NA; J gene: TRBJ2-7; CDR3 protein: CASSSRGTYNEQYF; CDR3 DNA: TGTGCCAGCAGCTCAAGGGGGACATACAACGAGCAGTACTTC
V gene: TRBV28; clone size: few; D gene: NA; J gene: TRBJ2-3; CDR3 protein: CASSLSSQGTDTQYF; CDR3 DNA: TGTGCCAGCAGTTTATCCAGCCAGGGGACAGATACGCAGTATTTT
V gene: TRBV3-1; clone size: few; D gene: NA; J gene: TRBJ2-4; CDR3 protein: CASSQREFDKNIQYF; CDR3 DNA: TGTGCCAGCAGCCAACGGGAGTTTGACAAAAACATTCAGTACTTC
V gene: TRBV3-1; clone size: many; D gene: NA; J gene: TRBJ1-3; CDR3 protein: CASSRTGVLSGNTIYF; CDR3 DNA: TGTGCCAGCAGCAGGACCGGGGTCCTCTCTGGAAACACCATATATTTT
V gene: TRBV7-2; clone size: many; D gene: TRBD2; J gene: TRBJ2-3; CDR3 protein: CASSFYSGGLTDTQYF; CDR3 DNA: TGTGCCAGCAGTTTCTATAGCGGGGGACTCACAGATACGCAGTATTTT
V gene: TRBV29-1; clone size: few; D gene: NA; J gene: TRBJ2-1; CDR3 protein: CSAASNRADNEQFF; CDR3 DNA: TGCAGCGCCGCATCTAACAGGGCGGACAATGAGCAGTTCTTC
V gene: TRBV7-7; clone size: NA; D gene: NA; J gene: TRBJ2-3; CDR3 protein: CASSLSTQSTDTQYF; CDR3 DNA: TGTGCCAGCAGCTTAAGTACACAGAGCACAGATACGCAGTATTTT
V gene: TRBV18; clone size: NA; D gene: NA; J gene: TRBJ1-1; CDR3 protein: CASSPRGGAGEAFF; CDR3 DNA: TGTGCCAGCTCACCCCGGGGGGGGGCGGGTGAAGCTTTCTTT
V gene: TRBV20-1; clone size: NA; D gene: TRBD1; J gene: TRBJ2-7; CDR3 protein: CSAPRRTGSFTYEQYF; CDR3 DNA: TGCAGTGCTCCGCGTCGGACAGGGAGTTTCACCTACGAGCAGTACTTC
V gene: TRBV4-1; clone size: many; D gene: NA; J gene: TRBJ1-2; CDR3 protein: CASRPTGTSLNYGYTF; CDR3 DNA: TGCGCCAGCAGACCCACCGGGACAAGCCTTAACTATGGCTACACCTTC
V gene: TRBV18; clone size: NA; D gene: TRBD2; J gene: TRBJ2-7; CDR3 protein: CASSPGAAGVGNEQYF; CDR3 DNA: TGTGCCAGCTCACCAGGGGCGGCGGGAGTAGGGAACGAGCAGTACTTC
V gene: TRBV18; clone size: NA; D gene: NA; J gene: TRBJ2-3; CDR3 protein: CASSPLGDTDTQYF; CDR3 DNA: TGTGCCAGCTCACCGTTGGGTGACACAGATACGCAGTATTTT
V gene: TRBV20-1; clone size: NA; D gene: NA; J gene: TRBJ2-2; CDR3 protein: CSVNYPNTGELFF; CDR3 DNA: TGCAGTGTGAACTACCCGAACACCGGGGAGCTGTTTTTT
V gene: TRBV25-1; clone size: NA; D gene: NA; J gene: TRBJ2-3; CDR3 protein: CASSEDGGPLGDTQYF; CDR3 DNA: TGTGCCAGCAGTGAAGACGGGGGACCCTTAGGGGATACGCAGTATTTT